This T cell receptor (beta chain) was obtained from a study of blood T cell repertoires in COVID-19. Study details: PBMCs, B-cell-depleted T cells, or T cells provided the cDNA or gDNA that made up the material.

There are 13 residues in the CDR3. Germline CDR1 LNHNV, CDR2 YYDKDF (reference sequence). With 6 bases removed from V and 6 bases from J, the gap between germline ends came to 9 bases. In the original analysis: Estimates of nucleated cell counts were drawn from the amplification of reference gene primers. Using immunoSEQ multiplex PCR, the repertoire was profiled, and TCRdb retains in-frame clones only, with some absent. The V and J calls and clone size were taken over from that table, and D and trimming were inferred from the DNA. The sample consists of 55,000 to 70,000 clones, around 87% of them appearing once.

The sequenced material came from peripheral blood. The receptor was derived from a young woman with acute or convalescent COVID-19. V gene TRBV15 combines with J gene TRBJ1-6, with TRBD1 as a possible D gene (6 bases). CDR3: CATRQGPNSPLHF. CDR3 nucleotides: TGTGCCACCAGACAGGGCCCTAATTCACCCCTCCACTTT.